The 29 T cell receptor beta chains below come from one sample, sequenced in a study of B cell selection in AIRE deficiency. Repertoires were generated with immunoSEQ multiplex PCR, while TCRdb's copy carries only in-frame clones and drops some. The table records about 25,000 clones, around 95% of them present only once. Sorting defined conventional CD4 T cells as CD4+CD127+. Sequencing input: CD4+CD127+ conventional T cells sorted from PBMCs. All receptors come from a human donor in good health.

This chain connects TRBV5-1 to TRBJ2-3, with TRBD2 matching over 10 bases. With V trimmed by 4 bases and J by 6 bases, 11 bases remained unmatched. The CDR3 sequence is 16 residues long. CDR1 and CDR2 (germline): SGHRS, YFSETQ. CDR3 sequence: CASSVEILAGRDTQYF. The CDR3 region has the DNA TGCGCCAGCAGCGTGGAAATACTAGCGGGGAGGGATACGCAGTATTTT.

This sequence joins TRBV18 and TRBJ1-1; 12 bases are a match to TRBD1. CDR1 and CDR2 (germline): KGHSH, LQKENI. The V segment lost 0 bases and the J segment 3 bases; nucleotides outside the gene matches: 8. CDR3 length: 18 residues. In DNA, the CDR3 is TGTGCCAGCTCACCACCAAGCGGGACAGGGGGCTGGGACACTGAAGCTTTCTTT. It is translated as CASSPPSGTGGWDTEAFF. The full variable domain, its missing parts supplied by reference TRBV18 and TRBJ1-1, is NAGVMQNPRHLVRRRGQEARLRCSPMKGHSHVYWYRQLPEEGLKFMVYLQKENIIDESGMPKERFSAEFPKEGPSILRIQQVVRGDSAAYFCASSPPSGTGGWDTEAFFGQGTRLTVV.

The chain employs TRBV28 and TRBJ1-1, with TRBD1 matching 8 bases. The CDR3 is 15 residues long. Germline lookup yields CDR1 MDHEN and CDR2 SYDVKM. J lost 5 bases, V lost 8 bases, and 13 bases had no gene match. CDR3 DNA sequence: TGTGCCAGCCCCCCCCAGGGGGCAGGTCGGACTGAAGCTTTCTTT. Translation: CASPPQGAGRTEAFF.

The V gene is TRBV19, the J gene TRBJ2-5; D tentatively fits TRBD1 or TRBD2 (5 bases each). Germline-derived CDR1 and CDR2 are LNHDA and SQIVND (reference sequence). The CDR3 has 15 residues. V was trimmed by 6 bases and J by 4 bases, leaving 18 bases between them. DNA for the CDR3: TGTGCCAGTAGCCCCGTGAGGGGATATGGAGAGACCCAGTACTTC. Its protein is CASSPVRGYGETQYF.

This chain links TRBV2 with TRBJ2-3; D is uncertain. Looked up from germline, CDR1 is SNHLY and CDR2 is FYNNEI. CDR3 size: 15 residues. Trimming cost V 4 bases and J 1 base, with 12 bases left between them. In DNA form, the CDR3 reads TGTGCCAGCAGTGCCGGTGGGCAAGGCACAGATACGCAGTATTTT. Translated, it gives CASSAGGQGTDTQYF.

This chain links TRBV7-3 with TRBJ2-5; TRBD2 matches 8 bases. The CDR3 contains 13 residues. From germline, CDR1 is SGHTA and CDR2 FQGTGA. V was pared by 4 bases and J by 3 bases, with 1 base of the junction left unmatched. The CDR3 region has the DNA TGTGCCAGCAGCTACGGGAGGGAAGAGACCCAGTACTTC. Protein sequence: CASSYGREETQYF.

This clone has more than one count but fewer than ten. The chain couples TRBV28 to TRBJ1-2; the match to TRBD1 covers 11 bases. The CDR3 contains 15 residues. V was pared by 6 bases and J by 7 bases, with 10 bases of the junction left unmatched. CDR1 is MDHEN, CDR2 SYDVKM, per germline. CDR3: CASSRDPGQGGGYTF. The CDR3 DNA reads as TGTGCCAGCAGCCGAGACCCGGGACAGGGGGGTGGCTACACCTTC.

This clone appeared a single time. The rearrangement links TRBV29-1 to TRBJ1-1; a weak D match, TRBD1 (5 bases). The V end lost 3 bases, the J end lost 0 bases, and 8 bases lay between the germline ends. CDR3 length: 13 residues. Germline V gives CDR1 SQVTM, CDR2 ANQGSEA. CDR3 DNA sequence: TGCAGCGTTGAGGGACGCATGAACACTGAAGCTTTCTTT. Translating it yields CSVEGRMNTEAFF.

The V call is TRBV6-1, the J call TRBJ2-3; no clear D. Germline loops: CDR1 MNHNS, CDR2 SASEGT. The CDR3 loop spans 12 amino acids. Trimming pared 2 bases from V and 9 bases from J, leaving 9 bases between. CDR3 sequence reads: CASSEIYNTQYF. The CDR3, as DNA: TGTGCCAGCAGTGAAATCTACAACACGCAGTATTTT.

The chain has TRBV27 and TRBJ2-6, with D unresolved. V dropped 8 bases and J dropped 0 bases, with 11 bases sitting between them. The CDR3 consists of 15 residues. Germline CDR1 is MNHEY and CDR2 is SMNVEV (reference sequence). In DNA, the CDR3 is TGTGCCAGCGGCGACCTCGGCTCTGGGGCCAACGTCCTGACTTTC. It specifies CASGDLGSGANVLTF. Variable domain in full (rest from reference TRBV27 and TRBJ2-6): EAQVTQNPRYLITVTGKKLTVTCSQNMNHEYMSWYRQDPGLGLRQIYYSMNVEVTDKGDVPEGYKVSRKEKRNFPLILESPSPNQTSLYFCASGDLGSGANVLTFGAGSRLTVL.

The genes are TRBV11-2 and TRBJ1-1; D possibly corresponds to TRBD1 (5 bases). In germline, CDR1 is SGHAT, CDR2 FQNNGV. The CDR3 has 14 amino acids. Trimming took 4 bases from V and 4 from J, leaving 13 bases between them. The CDR3 DNA sequence: TGTGCCAGCAGCTCAGGGTCGGAAGTCACTGAAGCTTTCTTT. This sequence encodes CASSSGSEVTEAFF.

The chain joins TRBV7-9 to TRBJ2-3; D might be TRBD2 (5 bases). The CDR3 is 16 amino acids. V was pared by 7 bases and J by 2 bases, with 19 bases between. Germline-derived CDR1 and CDR2 are SEHNR and FQNEAQ (reference sequence). CDR3 DNA sequence: TGTGCCAGCAATGAATTACGGGATCCATTCACAGATACGCAGTATTTT. It codes for CASNELRDPFTDTQYF.

V gene TRBV28 combines with J gene TRBJ1-3; D is possibly TRBD1 (5 bases). The V end lost 4 bases, the J end lost 4 bases, and 11 bases lay between the germline ends. Per the germline V gene, CDR1 is MDHEN and CDR2 is SYDVKM. The CDR3 length is 14 residues. Here the CDR3 DNA reads TGTGCCAGCAGTTCAAGGACAAGCGGAAACACCATATATTTT. Translating gives CASSSRTSGNTIYF.

The genes are TRBV9 and TRBJ2-5, with 8 nucleotides matching TRBD2. J lost 5 bases, V lost 2 bases, and 14 bases had no gene match. The CDR3 is 17 amino acids. CDR1 and CDR2 from the germline V gene are SGDLS and YYNGEE. The CDR3 region is CASSVLAGLRVGETQYF. The CDR3 coding sequence is TGTGCCAGCAGCGTCCTAGCGGGTCTACGAGTGGGGGAGACCCAGTACTTC.

This clone has a single count. The CDR3 DNA follows: TGTGCCAGTAGTGTGGACAGGGAGCTCGAGCAGTACTTC. Translating gives CASSVDRELEQYF. This rearrangement joins TRBV19 to TRBJ2-7; 8 bases match TRBD1. J gave up 6 bases and V 5 bases, and 6 bases lay outside the gene matches. The CDR3 is 13 amino acids. Germline CDR1 reads LNHDA; CDR2 reads SQIVND (reference sequence).

The chain recombines TRBV4-3 with TRBJ2-3; no clear D. V was pared by 0 bases and J by 2 bases, with 6 bases between. This CDR3 has 14 residues. Germline CDR1 and CDR2: LGHNA and YSLEER. The CDR3 bases are TGCGCCAGCAGCCAAGATAGACTCACAGATACGCAGTATTTT. Translation gives CASSQDRLTDTQYF.

The V gene is TRBV19, the J gene TRBJ1-1; D is ambiguous. V was cut by 4 bases and J by 1 base, with 4 bases left in between. Germline V CDR1 and CDR2: LNHDA, SQIVND (reference sequence). The CDR3 consists of 12 residues. In DNA, the CDR3 is TGTGCCAGTAGTAGGGGGAACACTGAAGCTTTCTTT. Protein sequence: CASSRGNTEAFF.

The chain uses TRBV19 and TRBJ2-7; possibly TRBD2 for D (6 bases). The CDR3 is made up of 19 amino acids. CDR1 and CDR2 from the germline V gene are LNHDA and SQIVND (reference sequence). The V gene lost 5 bases and the J gene lost 4 bases, with 30 bases spanning the gap. The chain's CDR3 is CASSLVHGSTGTGRYEQYF. The CDR3 DNA is TGTGCCAGTAGTTTGGTTCACGGGAGTACCGGGACTGGAAGATACGAGCAGTACTTC.

This sequence joins TRBV4-1 and TRBJ2-4; D gene uncertain. This CDR3 has 18 residues. The germline V and J ends were trimmed by 1 base and 3 bases, with 19 bases remaining between them. Germline values: CDR1 MGHRA, CDR2 YSYEKL. The CDR3 protein is CASSQVVGLPLGKNIQYF. The CDR3 DNA follows: TGCGCCAGCAGCCAAGTAGTAGGGCTACCCCTTGGCAAAAACATTCAGTACTTC.

This clone was recorded only once. The chain recombines TRBV5-1 with TRBJ2-1, with unresolved D. The CDR3 totals 12 residues. The V and J ends lost 5 bases and 7 bases respectively, with 10 bases between them. Germline CDR1 SGHRS, CDR2 YFSETQ. Here the CDR3 reads CASRNRENEQFF. CDR3 in DNA: TGCGCCAGCAGGAATAGGGAAAATGAGCAGTTCTTC.

The chain carries TRBV11-3 and TRBJ2-7, with a weak D call TRBD1 (6 bases). The CDR3 extends over 15 amino acids. V lost 1 base and J 7 bases, leaving 17 bases between the germline ends. Germline V CDR1 and CDR2: SGHNT, YENEEA. The CDR3 reads CASSLGGTGPGEQYF. Written as DNA, the CDR3 is TGTGCCAGCAGCTTAGGGGGAACAGGGCCGGGGGAGCAGTACTTC.

The chain is built from TRBV9 and TRBJ2-5; D may match TRBD1 or TRBD2 (5 bases each). CDR1 is SGDLS, CDR2 YYNGEE, per germline. The CDR3 is 15 amino acids. Trimming took 2 bases from V and 1 from J, leaving 12 bases between them. Here the CDR3 DNA reads TGTGCCAGCAGCGTCTCCCCAGGGACCCAAGAGACCCAGTACTTC. Its protein product is CASSVSPGTQETQYF. Full variable domain (missing parts from reference TRBV9 and TRBJ2-5): DSGVTQTPKHLITATGQRVTLRCSPRSGDLSVYWYQQSLDQGLQFLIQYYNGEERAKGNILERFSAQQFPDLHSELNLSSLELGDSALYFCASSVSPGTQETQYFGPGTRLLVL.

This clone was seen once. In DNA, the CDR3 is TGTGCCAGCAGTGAGGGCCCGGCGGATTCACCCCTCCACTTT. This encodes CASSEGPADSPLHF. This sequence joins TRBV2 and TRBJ1-6, with D uncertain. V was pared by 3 bases and J by 8 bases, with 11 bases between. The CDR3 is 14 amino acids. CDR1 is SNHLY, CDR2 FYNNEI, per germline. Full variable domain (remainder filled in from reference TRBV2 and TRBJ1-6): EPEVTQTPSHQVTQMGQEVILRCVPISNHLYFYWYRQILGQKVEFLVSFYNNEISEKSEIFDDQFSVERPDGSNFTLKIRSTKLEDSAMYFCASSEGPADSPLHFGNGTRLTVT.

The rearrangement joins TRBV27 to TRBJ1-6; 7 nucleotides agree with TRBD1. V lost 7 bases and J lost 4; bases outside the gene matches: 4. CDR1 MNHEY and CDR2 SMNVEV come from the germline V gene (reference sequence). This CDR3 comprises 14 residues. CDR3 protein: CASNRQGYNSPLHF. The CDR3 DNA is TGTGCCAGCAATAGACAGGGATATAATTCACCCCTCCACTTT.

The chain employs TRBV28 and TRBJ2-7, with 11 positions matching TRBD2. Germline loops: CDR1 MDHEN, CDR2 SYDVKM. The V and J ends lost 4 bases and 2 bases, in that order; junction bases with no gene match: 4. This CDR3 has 15 amino acids. Here the CDR3 DNA reads TGTGCCAGCAGTTCCCGACTAGCGGGAACCTACGAGCAGTACTTC. It is translated as CASSSRLAGTYEQYF. Full variable domain (outside the CDR3, taken from reference TRBV28 and TRBJ2-7): DVKVTQSSRYLVKRTGEKVFLECVQDMDHENMFWYRQDPGLGLRLIYFSYDVKMKEKGDIPEGYSVSREKKERFSLILESASTNQTSMYLCASSSRLAGTYEQYFGPGTRLTVT.

The CDR3 reads CATTPIGGRATDTQYF. The DNA for the CDR3 is TGTGCCACCACCCCAATCGGCGGGAGAGCCACAGATACGCAGTATTTT. The rearrangement uses TRBV7-9 and TRBJ2-3, with 7 bases fitting TRBD2. The CDR3 is 16 amino acids. Germline CDR1 and CDR2: SEHNR and FQNEAQ (reference sequence). J gave up 2 bases and V 10 bases, and 15 bases lay outside the gene matches.

The chain uses TRBV28 and TRBJ1-5; possibly TRBD1 for D (5 bases). Germline-derived CDR1 and CDR2 are MDHEN and SYDVKM. V shed 5 bases and J shed 5 bases, with 10 bases lying between them. This CDR3 region has 13 residues. The CDR3 spells CASSTDSYQPQHF. The CDR3 nucleotides read TGTGCCAGCAGTACCGACAGCTATCAGCCCCAGCATTTT.

The chain links TRBV2 to TRBJ2-2, with 7 bases that match TRBD2. CDR3 length equals 15 residues. Germline loops: CDR1 SNHLY, CDR2 FYNNEI. Trimming took 6 bases from V and 4 from J; bases not matched to a gene: 8. The CDR3 loop is CASRRLAESTGELFF. In DNA, the CDR3 is TGTGCCAGCAGACGGCTAGCGGAGAGCACCGGGGAGCTGTTTTTT.

The chain links TRBV6-4 to TRBJ2-3; tentative D call: TRBD1 (5 bases). This CDR3 comprises 13 residues. The germline gives CDR1 MRHNA, CDR2 SNTAGT. The V gene lost 8 bases and the J gene lost 2 bases, with 11 bases spanning the gap. The CDR3 sequence: CASGAGHTDTQYF. In DNA, the CDR3 is TGTGCCAGCGGGGCAGGGCACACAGATACGCAGTATTTT.